The entry below gives a single T cell receptor beta chain sequence along with its context. TCRdb's copy holds only in-frame clones and misses some; the assay was immunoSEQ multiplex PCR. The sample carries 36,000 or so clones, around 80% recorded once. The record originates from a study of OX40 agonist ivuxolimab in advanced cancers. This CDR3 has 14 residues. Germline loops: CDR1 MNHNS, CDR2 SASEGT. With V trimmed by 11 bases and J by 4 bases, 10 bases remained unmatched. On cycle 4 day 1 and cycle 7 day 1, as well as at baseline, blood was sampled. Source: CD4+ or CD8+ T cells sorted from blood, taken in a trial of the OX40 agonist ivuxolimab. The chain links TRBV6-1 to TRBJ2-1, with 8 bases that match TRBD2. The TCR sequence derives from an adult with an advanced solid tumor such as melanoma, head and neck, liver or kidney cancer. The CDR3 here is CAGESGGIYNEQFF. Here the CDR3 DNA reads TGTGCCGGAGAGAGCGGGGGTATATACAATGAGCAGTTCTTC.